This T cell receptor (beta chain) stems from a study of OX40 agonist ivuxolimab in advanced cancers. Study context: All patients had ivuxolimab intravenously every 2 weeks at 0.01 to 10 mg/kg. Prior therapy, whether anti-PD-1, anti-PD-L1 or anti-CTLA-4, was allowed, and about 39% had some. Study-level points and caveats: CD8+ T cells (on average) carried more expanded clones than CD4+ T cells.

Sequencing used immunoSEQ multiplex PCR; TCRdb keeps in-frame clones, though not all of them. Of about 31,000 clones in the sample, roughly nine tenths were seen once. Looked up from germline, CDR1 is SGHAT and CDR2 is FQNNGV. The CDR3 is made up of 17 amino acids. J lost 2 bases, V lost 5 bases, and 7 bases had no gene match. Anyone with autoimmune disease history or systemic immunosuppression was excluded. On this clone itself: Its specificity is not known.

This clonotype was sampled from an adult with an advanced solid tumor such as melanoma, head and neck, liver or kidney cancer. Specimen: CD4+ or CD8+ T cells sorted from blood, collected in a trial of the OX40 agonist ivuxolimab. V usage is TRBV11-2 and J usage is TRBJ2-3; 13 nucleotides align to TRBD2. The CDR3 DNA reads TGTGCCAGCAGCCTCGGGACTAGCGGGGCCACCACAGATACGCAGTATTTT. Its translation is CASSLGTSGATTDTQYF.